The 27 T cell receptor beta chains below all came from one sample that was sequenced in a study of cytomegalovirus exposure and HLA in healthy donors. With 60 Vbeta and 13 Jbeta primers, the PCR was carried out. The table came from immunoSEQ multiplex PCR; TCRdb's copy has only in-frame clones and leaves some out. This repertoire comprises around 29,000 clones; its ten largest clones make up approximately 0.69%. The sample taken for sequencing was PBMCs. Source of these receptors: a man aged 25-45 years in good health and CMV-seronegative.

The chain joins TRBV5-1 to TRBJ2-7; 11 nucleotides align to TRBD2. Germline CDR1 and CDR2: SGHRS and YFSETQ. V lost 2 bases, J lost 4 bases, and 2 bases stayed unmatched. There are 14 residues in the CDR3. The CDR3 bases are TGCGCCAGCAGCTTTAGCGGGGGGGCGTACGAGCAGTACTTC. It codes for CASSFSGGAYEQYF.

The genes are TRBV2 and TRBJ1-6, with D possibly being TRBD1 (5 bases). V was trimmed by 6 bases and J by 5 bases, leaving 14 bases between them. The germline V gene has CDR1 SNHLY and CDR2 FYNNEI. The CDR3 loop spans 15 amino acids. As DNA, the CDR3 is TGTGCCAGCAGGGCGGAGACAGTCGATAATTCACCCCTCCACTTT. As protein: CASRAETVDNSPLHF.

The gene calls are TRBV4-1 and TRBJ1-5, with TRBD1 as a possible D gene (5 bases). Germline lookup yields CDR1 MGHRA and CDR2 YSYEKL. The CDR3 sequence is 14 residues long. Between the trimmed V and J ends, which lost 1 base and 3 bases, there was a span of 7 bases. The CDR3 sequence is CASSQGQSNQPQHF. The CDR3 DNA is TGCGCCAGCAGCCAAGGACAGTCCAATCAGCCCCAGCATTTT.

Details on this clone: At one end the junction does not follow the germline gene, possibly because of a read error. V usage is TRBV7-2 and J usage is TRBJ2-3; TRBD2 matches at 8 bases. The germline V gene encodes CDR1 SGHTA and CDR2 FQGNSA. CDR3 length equals 13 residues. For the CDR3, the DNA is TGTGTCAGCAGCAAAGGGACTAGATATACGCAGTATTTT. Its translation is CVSSKGTRYTQYF.

The J gene is TRBJ1-2, the V gene TRBV5-5; 7 bases match TRBD1. CDR1 and CDR2 (germline): SGHKS, YYEKEE (reference sequence). With V trimmed by 4 bases and J by 9 bases, 9 bases remained unmatched. This CDR3 is 13 amino acids long. CDR3 region: CASSPDRVKSYTF. As DNA, the CDR3 is TGTGCCAGCAGCCCCGACAGGGTAAAAAGCTACACCTTC.

The genes are TRBV30 and TRBJ1-4, with D unclear. Germline values: CDR1 GTSNPN, CDR2 SVGIG (reference sequence). CDR3 length: 12 residues. V lost 2 bases, J lost 8 bases, and 9 bases lay in between. The CDR3, as DNA: TGTGCCTGGAGTTCAGTCGTCGAAAAACTGTTTTTT. It yields the protein CAWSSVVEKLFF.

The chain joins TRBV5-1 to TRBJ1-3, with a weak D call TRBD1 (5 bases). Trimming removed 4 bases from V and 4 bases from J, with 15 bases in between. The CDR3 sequence is 15 residues long. The V gene's germline CDR1 is SGHRS and CDR2 YFSETQ. CDR3 in DNA: TGCGCCAGCAGCACAGGACGGTATGGGGGAAACACCATATATTTT. It yields the protein CASSTGRYGGNTIYF.

The chain employs TRBV4-1 and TRBJ1-5; no firm D call. This CDR3 spans 13 amino acids. Trimming took 1 base from V and 4 from J, leaving 5 bases between them. Germline-derived CDR1 and CDR2 are MGHRA and YSYEKL. For the CDR3, the DNA is TGCGCCAGCAGCCAAGGGGAGAATCAGCCCCAGCATTTT. Translating it yields CASSQGENQPQHF.

The chain uses TRBV29-1 and TRBJ2-3; tentative D call: TRBD1 (7 bases). Germline CDR1 is SQVTM and CDR2 is ANQGSEA. V lost 4 bases and J lost 0, with 11 bases in between. The CDR3 extends over 14 amino acids. The CDR3 DNA follows: TGCAGCGTTGTGGAGGGGGCGAGCACAGATACGCAGTATTTT. Its translation is CSVVEGASTDTQYF.

The V call is TRBV9, the J call TRBJ2-7; 9 bases match TRBD2. This CDR3 contains 16 residues. Germline V lookup: CDR1 SGDLS, CDR2 YYNGEE. V lost 0 bases, J lost 3 bases, and 7 bases stayed unmatched. DNA for the CDR3: TGTGCCAGCAGCGTAGCTTCTAGCGGGGCCGTCTACGAGCAGTACTTC. Protein sequence: CASSVASSGAVYEQYF.

The rearrangement joins TRBV18 to TRBJ2-7; weak D call: TRBD2 (6 bases). V lost 0 bases and J 2 bases, leaving 11 bases between the germline ends. This CDR3 is built from 15 residues. The germline CDR1 and CDR2 sequences are KGHSH and LQKENI. The CDR3 loop reads CASSPPDRRAYEQYF. CDR3 in DNA: TGTGCCAGCTCACCACCAGACCGGAGGGCCTACGAGCAGTACTTC.

V is TRBV11-3 and J is TRBJ2-5, with D possibly matching TRBD1 (7 bases). The germline V gene has CDR1 SGHNT and CDR2 YENEEA. There are 15 residues in the CDR3. V gave up 5 bases and J gave up 4 bases, with 17 bases separating them. CDR3 residues: CASSRLQGGGETQYF. DNA of the CDR3: TGTGCCAGCAGCCGTCTGCAGGGGGGCGGAGAGACCCAGTACTTC.

The gene calls are TRBV5-1 and TRBJ2-5, with 9 bases that match TRBD2. CDR3 length equals 17 residues. CDR1 and CDR2 (germline): SGHRS, YFSETQ. V lost 2 bases to trimming and J lost 2 bases; unmatched junction nucleotides: 10. DNA for the CDR3: TGCGCCAGCAGCTTCAGGCGACTAGCGGATCTACAAGAGACCCAGTACTTC. It translates to CASSFRRLADLQETQYF.

The chain has TRBV29-1 and TRBJ2-2; TRBD2 aligns across 9 bases. Trimming took 5 bases from V and 0 from J; bases not matched to a gene: 7. Germline values: CDR1 SQVTM, CDR2 ANQGSEA. The CDR3 has 16 residues. The CDR3 spells CSVRLAENANTGELFF. The CDR3 DNA follows: TGCAGCGTTAGACTAGCGGAAAACGCGAACACCGGGGAGCTGTTTTTT.

This sequence joins TRBV19 and TRBJ1-2, with D possibly being TRBD1 (5 bases). The CDR3 runs 14 residues. V lost 2 bases to trimming and J lost 4 bases, with 11 bases between them. In germline, CDR1 is LNHDA, CDR2 SQIVND (reference sequence). CDR3 in DNA: TGTGCCAGTAGTATATTGGGGCAGACCTATGGCTACACCTTC. Translating it yields CASSILGQTYGYTF.

The V and J genes are TRBV30 and TRBJ2-1; possible D gene TRBD2, 5 bases. The CDR3 has 12 amino acids. Per germline, CDR1 GTSNPN and CDR2 SVGIG (reference sequence). V shed 3 bases and J shed 3 bases, with 6 bases lying between them. CDR3 protein: CAWSRDYNEQFF. The CDR3 nucleotides are TGTGCCTGGAGCCGGGACTACAATGAGCAGTTCTTC.

The rearrangement joins TRBV7-9 to TRBJ1-4; 8 nucleotides match TRBD1. This CDR3 comprises 14 residues. Trimming at V came to 4 bases and at J to 8 bases, leaving 6 bases not matched to a gene. Germline CDR1 reads SEHNR; CDR2 reads FQNEAQ (reference sequence). The CDR3 sequence is CASSSDRGMEKLFF. In nucleotides, the CDR3 is TGTGCCAGCAGCTCCGACAGGGGTATGGAAAAACTGTTTTTT.

The CDR3 region is CASRSDMGGVKLFF. The DNA for the CDR3 is TGTGCCAGTAGATCGGATATGGGAGGGGTAAAACTGTTTTTT. The J gene is TRBJ1-4, the V gene TRBV19; D might be TRBD1 (5 bases). Germline V gene lookup returns CDR1 LNHDA and CDR2 SQIVND (reference sequence). There are 14 residues in the CDR3. V lost 6 bases and J 10 bases, leaving 18 bases between the germline ends.

The chain links TRBV28 to TRBJ1-2; D might be TRBD1 (6 bases). The CDR3 consists of 13 residues. V lost 4 bases to trimming and J lost 4 bases, with 10 bases between them. From germline, CDR1 is MDHEN and CDR2 SYDVKM. CDR3 bases: TGTGCCAGCAGTTACAGGGTCGGCTATGGCTACACCTTC. It yields the protein CASSYRVGYGYTF.

The CDR3 DNA follows: TGTGCCAGCAGCTTGACAGCGAACAATCAGCCCCAGCATTTT. The encoded protein is CASSLTANNQPQHF. The chain joins TRBV21-1 to TRBJ1-5; the D call in the table, TRBD1, was not verified against the DNA. TRBV21-1 has pseudogene status. CDR3 length: 14 residues.

The chain couples TRBV21-1 to TRBJ2-7; the D segment call TRBD2 is taken from the table without a DNA check. TRBV21-1 is assigned pseudogene status. The CDR3 sequence is 13 residues long. The chain's CDR3 is CATGLIYSYEQYF. The CDR3 bases are TGTGCCACTGGACTAATTTACTCCTACGAGCAGTACTTC.

The chain links TRBV10-3 to TRBJ2-7; D uncertain. CDR1 ENHRY and CDR2 SYGVKD come from the germline V gene. V gave up 5 bases and J gave up 2 bases, with 4 bases separating them. The CDR3 consists of 11 residues. The CDR3 region is CAISRAYEQYF. Here the CDR3 DNA reads TGTGCCATCAGTCGGGCCTACGAGCAGTACTTC.

CDR3 nucleotides: TGTGCCAGCAGCGTAGCTACGGAGGTAGCGGGGGGAAAATTCTTC. The encoded protein is CASSVATEVAGGKFF. V is TRBV9 and J is TRBJ2-1; 10 bases align to TRBD2. The ends lost 0 bases at V and 16 bases at J; junction bases unmatched: 13. The CDR3 totals 15 residues. Germline CDR1 SGDLS, CDR2 YYNGEE.

The chain is built from TRBV2 and TRBJ2-7; possibly TRBD1 for D (5 bases). CDR1 and CDR2 (germline): SNHLY, FYNNEI. CDR3 length equals 12 residues. V was cut by 6 bases and J by 4 bases, with 10 bases left in between. CDR3 in DNA: TGTGCCAGCAGAGGGGATATTTACGAGCAGTACTTC. Amino acids: CASRGDIYEQYF.

This CDR3 reads CASSFIQSGGTEAFF. The CDR3 DNA reads TGTGCCAGCAGTTTTATCCAGAGTGGCGGCACTGAAGCTTTCTTT. The chain uses TRBV5-6 and TRBJ1-1; D gene unclear. Trimming left V 5 bases short and J 4 bases short, with 18 bases between. CDR3 length equals 15 residues. Germline CDR1 SGHDT, CDR2 YYEEEE.

This chain's CDR3 is CSVGQVPGNTIYF. As DNA, the CDR3 is TGCAGCGTTGGGCAAGTACCTGGAAACACCATATATTTT. The V and J genes are TRBV29-1 and TRBJ1-3; D is undetermined. The CDR3 is 13 residues long. V lost 4 bases and J 2 bases, leaving 9 bases between the germline ends. Per germline, CDR1 SQVTM and CDR2 ANQGSEA. Based on the CDR3 plus reference TRBV29-1 and TRBJ1-3, the full variable domain is SAVISQKPSRDICQRGTSLTIQCQVDSQVTMMFWYRQQPGQSLTLIATANQGSEATYESGFVIDKFPISRPNLTFSTLTVSNMSPEDSSIYLCSVGQVPGNTIYFGEGSWLTVV.

The chain joins TRBV4-3 to TRBJ2-7; D gene uncertain. Germline values: CDR1 LGHNA, CDR2 YSLEER. CDR3 size: 11 residues. V lost 4 bases, J lost 3 bases, and 4 bases lay in between. CDR3 sequence (DNA): TGCGCCAGCAGCCCCCTCTACGAGCAGTACTTC. Translation: CASSPLYEQYF.